A single sample gave rise to the 19 T cell receptor beta chains below, sequenced in a study of vaccination effects on CD4 cells after COVID-19 (dated by TCRdb to 2021 to 2024). After around ten days of culture, CD4+ T cells were isolated with the EasySep CD4+ T cell isolation kit. The antigens for these receptors are not known. The library was generated by the immunoSEQ multiplex PCR assay. The table comes from immuneACCESS by way of TCRdb, which keeps in-frame sequences with V and J called. Part of the clones is missing from these tables; in studies checked, under half for an unresolved V gene and the rest for unknown reasons. The sample records tens of thousands of clones, 72% of which are singletons. 20% to 25% of the sample is taken by the ten largest. This specimen consisted of CD4+ T cells from PBMCs cultured without peptide, obtained before COVID-19 vaccination. Source of these receptors: a human donor who had a prior SARS-CoV-2 infection.

This chain links TRBV4-1 with TRBJ2-5; perhaps TRBD1 as D (5 bases). The CDR3 spans 15 residues. CDR1 is MGHRA and CDR2 is YSYEKL in the germline V gene. The V end was cut by 1 base, the J end by 0 bases, with 9 bases between. The CDR3 DNA is TGCGCCAGCAGCCAAGCCCCAGGGTACCAAGAGACCCAGTACTTC. Protein: CASSQAPGYQETQYF.

This sequence joins TRBV5-1 and TRBJ1-6; no clear D. The V end lost 2 bases, the J end lost 5 bases, and 8 bases lay between the germline ends. This CDR3 comprises 14 residues. Germline-derived CDR1 and CDR2 are SGHRS and YFSETQ. CDR3 nucleotides: TGCGCCAGCAGCTTAGGCCAGAATAATTCACCCCTCCACTTT. It encodes CASSLGQNNSPLHF.

The V gene is TRBV6-5, the J gene TRBJ2-3; D possibly uses TRBD1 or TRBD2 (5 bases each). The CDR3 contains 14 residues. The germline gives CDR1 MNHEY, CDR2 SVGAGI. Trimming removed 6 bases from V and 7 bases from J, with 17 bases in between. As DNA, the CDR3 is TGTGCCAGCAGAACCGGGACCGTAAGGAATACGCAGTATTTT. Amino acid sequence: CASRTGTVRNTQYF.

V gene TRBV19 combines with J gene TRBJ2-7, with 9 bases aligning to TRBD1. The CDR3 totals 14 residues. Germline V gene sequence: CDR1 LNHDA, CDR2 SQIVND (reference sequence). V was clipped by 4 bases and J by 4 bases; unmatched bases: 5. CDR3 region: CASSRPGQGYEQYF. CDR3 nucleotide sequence: TGTGCCAGTAGTAGACCGGGACAGGGTTACGAGCAGTACTTC. The full variable domain, its missing parts supplied by reference TRBV19 and TRBJ2-7, is DGGITQSPKYLFRKEGQNVTLSCEQNLNHDAMYWYRQDPGQGLRLIYYSQIVNDFQKGDIAEGYSVSREKKESFPLTVTSAQKNPTAFYLCASSRPGQGYEQYFGPGTRLTVT.

This chain joins TRBV3-1 (or the pseudogene TRBV3-2) and TRBJ2-2, with TRBD2 as a possible D gene (6 bases). Trimming shortened V by 4 bases and J by 6 bases, and 12 bases separated the two germline ends. There are 14 residues in the CDR3. Germline assignment: CDR1 LGHDT and CDR2 YNNKEL (reference sequence). The CDR3 spells CASSRLLASGELFF. In DNA, the CDR3 is TGTGCCAGCAGCCGCCTACTAGCTTCCGGGGAGCTGTTTTTT.

This clone was observed a few times. The chain is built from TRBV30 and TRBJ1-6; D may be TRBD1 (5 bases). The V gene's germline CDR1 is GTSNPN and CDR2 SVGIG (reference sequence). The CDR3 has 15 amino acids. V was cut by 2 bases and J by 5 bases, with 13 bases left in between. The CDR3 is CAWSLPDSNNSPLHF. CDR3 sequence (DNA): TGTGCCTGGAGTCTCCCCGACAGCAATAATTCACCCCTCCACTTT.

The V and J genes are TRBV5-4 and TRBJ2-5; the match to TRBD2 covers 8 bases. Trimming cost V 2 bases and J 0 bases; bases outside gene matches: 6. The CDR3 contains 16 residues. Looked up from germline, CDR1 is SGHNT and CDR2 is YYREEE (reference sequence). The CDR3 here is CASSFVGGRNQETQYF. CDR3 DNA sequence: TGTGCCAGCAGCTTTGTCGGCGGGAGGAACCAAGAGACCCAGTACTTC.

The chain has TRBV11-1 and TRBJ2-3; 8 nucleotides match TRBD2. The CDR3 length is 14 residues. The V gene's germline CDR1 is SGHAT and CDR2 FQDESV (reference sequence). Trimming cost V 2 bases and J 9 bases; bases outside gene matches: 7. CDR3 sequence (DNA): TGTGCCAGCAGCTTAAGCGGGGGCAGGGTAACGCAGTATTTT. Amino acids: CASSLSGGRVTQYF.

This clone was detected a few times. The chain is built from TRBV3-1 (or the pseudogene TRBV3-2) and TRBJ2-7; the D gene is possibly TRBD2 (6 bases). Trimming pared 4 bases from V and 2 bases from J, leaving 6 bases between. From germline, CDR1 is LGHDT and CDR2 YNNKEL (reference sequence). This CDR3 region has 12 residues. CDR3 region: CASSRGAYEQYF. The CDR3 nucleotides are TGTGCCAGCAGCCGGGGGGCCTACGAGCAGTACTTC.

This chain joins TRBV4-3 and TRBJ2-4; the D call may be TRBD1 or TRBD2 (5 bases each). V lost 4 bases and J 8 bases, leaving 12 bases between the germline ends. CDR3 size: 13 residues. CDR1 LGHNA and CDR2 YSLEER come from the germline V gene. CDR3 bases: TGCGCCAGCAGCCCGGGCATGGGGGACATTCAGTACTTC. Encoded protein: CASSPGMGDIQYF.

The chain has TRBV3-1 (or the pseudogene TRBV3-2) and TRBJ2-7; D unresolved. CDR3 size: 11 residues. V was shortened by 0 bases and J by 5 bases, with 2 bases between the two germline ends. The germline V gene encodes CDR1 LGHDT and CDR2 YNNKEL (reference sequence). CDR3 sequence (DNA): TGTGCCAGCAGCCAAGATAACGAGCAGTACTTC. It specifies CASSQDNEQYF.

V is TRBV12-5 and J is TRBJ2-3; D ambiguous. Germline CDR1 reads LGHNT; CDR2 reads FRNRAP. The CDR3 is 12 amino acids. Trimming removed 3 bases at V and 9 bases at J, with 10 bases between. For the CDR3, the DNA is TGTGCTAGTGGTTTCGAACGAGCCACGCAGTATTTT. It is translated as CASGFERATQYF.

The V gene is TRBV5-1, the J gene TRBJ2-5; perhaps TRBD2 as D (6 bases). This CDR3 is 15 amino acids long. The germline V and J ends were trimmed by 2 bases and 2 bases, with 13 bases remaining between them. CDR1 SGHRS and CDR2 YFSETQ come from the germline V gene. CDR3 coding DNA: TGCGCCAGCAGCTTTAGTCCCGGAGGGCAAGAGACCCAGTACTTC. Its protein is CASSFSPGGQETQYF. Together with reference TRBV5-1 and TRBJ2-5, the CDR3 gives the full variable domain: KAGVTQTPRYLIKTRGQQVTLSCSPISGHRSVSWYQQTPGQGLQFLFEYFSETQRNKGNFPGRFSGRQFSNSRSEMNVSTLELGDSALYLCASSFSPGGQETQYFGPGTRLLVL.

The chain is built from TRBV30 and TRBJ1-2; D is unclear. Germline lookup yields CDR1 GTSNPN and CDR2 SVGIG (reference sequence). The CDR3 loop spans 11 amino acids. V lost 2 bases, J lost 4 bases, and 5 bases lay in between. The CDR3, as DNA: TGTGCCTGGAGTATTGGCTATGGCTACACCTTC. Protein product: CAWSIGYGYTF. Complete variable domain (other parts from reference TRBV30 and TRBJ1-2): SQTIHQWPATLVQPVGSPLSLECTVEGTSNPNLYWYRQAAGRGLQLLFYSVGIGQISSEVPQNLSASRPQDRQFILSSKKLLLSDSGFYLCAWSIGYGYTFGSGTRLTVV.

This clone was seen a handful of times. In DNA, the CDR3 is TGTGCCAGCAGCCGCACACAAACCCCGGGACAGGGGGCGCCCGGGGAGCTGTTTTTT. Protein: CASSRTQTPGQGAPGELFF. The chain employs TRBV7-9 and TRBJ2-2, with 12 bases fitting TRBD1. CDR3 length: 19 amino acids. After removal of 5 bases from V and 6 bases from J, the junction contained 16 bases not matched to a gene. Germline CDR1 reads SEHNR; CDR2 reads FQNEAQ (reference sequence).

V and J are TRBV18 and TRBJ1-5, with 10 bases identical to TRBD1. The CDR3 length is 16 residues. V lost 3 bases, J lost 8 bases, and 10 bases stayed unmatched. CDR1 and CDR2 from the germline V gene are KGHSH and LQKENI. CDR3 DNA: TGTGCCAGCTCACCGAGGACAGGGGGGATGTTTGAGCCCCAGCATTTT. Translation gives CASSPRTGGMFEPQHF.

There are a few counts of this clone. V usage is TRBV30 and J usage is TRBJ1-2, with D uncertain. Trimming stripped 3 bases from V and 5 bases from J, with 16 bases between. Germline V lookup: CDR1 GTSNPN, CDR2 SVGIG (reference sequence). The CDR3 length is 14 residues. CDR3 DNA sequence: TGTGCCTGGAGCGGTTCGGGCCTCGGGTATGGCTACACCTTC. Encoded protein: CAWSGSGLGYGYTF.

The J gene is TRBJ1-5, the V gene TRBV6-5; D gene unclear. CDR3 length: 15 residues. The V and J ends lost 2 bases and 0 bases respectively, with 8 bases between them. CDR1 and CDR2 from the germline V gene are MNHEY and SVGAGI. The DNA for the CDR3 is TGTGCCAGCAGTTACAACAGAAATAGCAATCAGCCCCAGCATTTT. Translation: CASSYNRNSNQPQHF.

The chain has TRBV7-4 and TRBJ1-4, with D possibly matching TRBD1 (6 bases). Trimming stripped 2 bases from V and 6 bases from J, with 10 bases between. Germline V gives CDR1 SGHVT, CDR2 SQSDAQ. CDR3 length: 14 residues. The chain's CDR3 is CASSLYRVDEKLFF. The CDR3 DNA reads TGTGCCAGCAGCTTATACAGGGTAGATGAAAAACTGTTTTTT.